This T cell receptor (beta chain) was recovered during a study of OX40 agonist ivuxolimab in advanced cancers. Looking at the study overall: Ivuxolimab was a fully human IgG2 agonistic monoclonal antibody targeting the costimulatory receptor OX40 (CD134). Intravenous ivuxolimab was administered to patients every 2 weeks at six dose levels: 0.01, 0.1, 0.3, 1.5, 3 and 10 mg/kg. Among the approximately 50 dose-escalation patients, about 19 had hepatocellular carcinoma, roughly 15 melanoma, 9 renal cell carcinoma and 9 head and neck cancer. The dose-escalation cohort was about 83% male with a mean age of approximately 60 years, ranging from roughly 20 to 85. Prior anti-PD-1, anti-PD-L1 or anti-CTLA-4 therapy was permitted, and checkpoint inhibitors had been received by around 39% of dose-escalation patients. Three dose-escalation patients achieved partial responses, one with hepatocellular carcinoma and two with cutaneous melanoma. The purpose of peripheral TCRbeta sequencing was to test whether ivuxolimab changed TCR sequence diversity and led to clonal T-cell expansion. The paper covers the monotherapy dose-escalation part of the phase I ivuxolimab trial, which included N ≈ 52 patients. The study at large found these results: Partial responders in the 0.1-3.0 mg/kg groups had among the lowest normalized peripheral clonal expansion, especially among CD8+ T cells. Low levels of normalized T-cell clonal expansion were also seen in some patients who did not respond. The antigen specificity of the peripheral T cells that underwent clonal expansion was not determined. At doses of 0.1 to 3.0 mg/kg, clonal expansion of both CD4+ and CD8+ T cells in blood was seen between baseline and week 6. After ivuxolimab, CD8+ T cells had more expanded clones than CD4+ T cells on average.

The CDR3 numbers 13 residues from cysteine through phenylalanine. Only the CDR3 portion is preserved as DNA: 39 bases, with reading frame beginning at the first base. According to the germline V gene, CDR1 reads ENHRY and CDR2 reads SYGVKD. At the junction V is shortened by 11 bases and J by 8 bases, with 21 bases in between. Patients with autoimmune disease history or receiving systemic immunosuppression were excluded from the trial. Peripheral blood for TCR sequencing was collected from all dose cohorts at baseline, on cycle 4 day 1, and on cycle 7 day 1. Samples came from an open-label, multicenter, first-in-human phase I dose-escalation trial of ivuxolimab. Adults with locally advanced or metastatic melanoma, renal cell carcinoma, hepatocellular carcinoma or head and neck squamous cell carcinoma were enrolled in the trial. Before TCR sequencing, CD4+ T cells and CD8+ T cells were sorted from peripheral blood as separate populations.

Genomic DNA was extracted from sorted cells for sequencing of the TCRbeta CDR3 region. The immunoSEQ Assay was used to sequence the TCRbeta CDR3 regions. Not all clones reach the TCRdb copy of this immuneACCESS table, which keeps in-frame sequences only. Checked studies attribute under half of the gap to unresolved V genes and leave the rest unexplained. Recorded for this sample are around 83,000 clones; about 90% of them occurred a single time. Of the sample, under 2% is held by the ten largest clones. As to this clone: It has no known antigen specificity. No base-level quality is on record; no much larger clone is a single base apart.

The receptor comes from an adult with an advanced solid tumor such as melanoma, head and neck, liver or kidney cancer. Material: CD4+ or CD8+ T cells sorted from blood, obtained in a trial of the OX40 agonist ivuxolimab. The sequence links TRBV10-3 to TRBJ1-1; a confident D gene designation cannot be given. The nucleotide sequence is TGTGCCGCCCAGGACGTACGTCTCGCGGAAGCTTTCTTT. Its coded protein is CAAQDVRLAEAFF.